The 14 T cell receptor beta chains given below trace back to one sample, sequenced in a study of T-cell reconstitution after alpha-beta-depleted transplantation in children. Unique molecular identifiers tagged the TCRbeta library. TCRdb reprocessed the PCR reads via MiXCR and lists one record per CDR3 protein. The sample has some 550,000 distinct CDR3 sequences, more than 20% seen once. The sequenced sample was PBMCs, mostly from graft donor cells, obtained 360 days after TCRalphabeta/CD19-depleted stem cell transplant. The source is a boy in the first two years of life who had a stem cell transplant for acute myeloid leukemia, so the T cells may come from the graft donor.

The gene calls are TRBV29-1 and TRBJ2-5; either TRBD1 or TRBD2 may fit D (5 bases each). The V end was cut by 5 bases, the J end by 5 bases, with 21 bases between. The V gene's germline CDR1 is SQVTM and CDR2 ANQGSEA. The CDR3 runs 15 residues. The CDR3 DNA reads as TGCAGCGTTTTAGAGGGGATTTGGCAGGCGGAGACCCAGTACTTC. Its translation: CSVLEGIWQAETQYF.

This clonotype has ten or more counts. The V call is TRBV12-3 or TRBV12-4, the J call TRBJ2-2; the D gene could be TRBD1 or TRBD2 (6 bases each). Trimming removed 6 bases at V and 6 bases at J, with 17 bases between. The CDR3 runs 15 residues. The CDR3 reads CASRGGTRGSGELFF. The CDR3, as DNA: TGTGCCAGCAGAGGGGGGACCCGAGGTTCCGGGGAGCTGTTTTTT.

This clonotype was counted many times. CDR3 DNA: TGTGCCAGCAGTGAAGGGCCGGACGAGGTCTACGAGCAGTACGTC. This sequence encodes CASSEGPDEVYEQYV. The chain recombines TRBV2 with TRBJ2-7, with D unclear. In germline, CDR1 is SNHLY, CDR2 FYNNEI. V was trimmed by 1 base and J by 3 bases, leaving 13 bases between them. This CDR3 comprises 15 residues.

This clonotype was observed a handful of times. V usage is TRBV12-3 or TRBV12-4 and J usage is TRBJ1-1, with D possibly TRBD1 on 6 matching bases. The CDR3 contains 12 residues. V lost 11 bases, J lost 1 base, and 11 bases lay in between. The CDR3 DNA reads TGTGCCGTAACAGGGAGGAACACTGAAGCTTTCTTT. Translation gives CAVTGRNTEAFF.

This clonotype was recorded at least ten times. The chain uses TRBV20-1 and TRBJ2-1; 8 nucleotides agree with TRBD2. CDR1 and CDR2 from the germline V gene are DFQATT and SNEGSKA (reference sequence). This CDR3 comprises 14 residues. V was pared by 2 bases and J by 4 bases, with 4 bases of the junction left unmatched. For the CDR3, the DNA is TGCAGTGCTAGAACTACTAGCGGATACAATGAGCAGTTCTTC. Protein: CSARTTSGYNEQFF.

This clonotype was seen a few times. The chain uses TRBV20-1 and TRBJ2-1; the D is unclear. Germline-derived CDR1 and CDR2 are DFQATT and SNEGSKA (reference sequence). V was trimmed by 7 bases and J by 8 bases, leaving 18 bases between them. This CDR3 is 13 amino acids long. The DNA of the CDR3 is TGCAGTGGGACGTATCCCCCTGGCGATGAGCAGTTCTTC. Its translation: CSGTYPPGDEQFF.

DNA for the CDR3: TGTGCCAGCAGCATACTAAGTTTTGAGCAGTTCTTC. As protein: CASSILSFEQFF. The chain is built from TRBV11-2 and TRBJ2-1, with D hard to call. This CDR3 comprises 12 residues. Trimming removed 5 bases at V and 9 bases at J, with 11 bases between. CDR1 SGHAT and CDR2 FQNNGV come from the germline V gene. The whole variable domain, filled in from reference TRBV11-2 and TRBJ2-1, reads EAGVAQSPRYKIIEKRQSVAFWCNPISGHATLYWYQQILGQGPKLLIQFQNNGVVDDSQLPKDRFSAERLKGVDSTLKIQPAKLEDSAVYLCASSILSFEQFFGPGTRLTVL.

The chain links TRBV5-1 to TRBJ2-3; TRBD1 aligns across 7 bases. Germline CDR1 and CDR2: SGHRS and YFSETQ. The CDR3 extends over 17 amino acids. V gave up 0 bases and J gave up 2 bases; unmatched junction bases: 9. CDR3 sequence reads: CASSLAGTVGSTDTQYF. The CDR3 nucleotides are TGCGCCAGCAGCTTGGCAGGGACAGTGGGATCCACAGATACGCAGTATTTT.

This clonotype was detected many times. The rearrangement uses TRBV7-7 and TRBJ2-2, with 9 bases aligning to TRBD2. Looked up from germline, CDR1 is SSHAT and CDR2 is FNYEAQ (reference sequence). Trimming cost V 0 bases and J 0 bases; bases outside gene matches: 20. The length of the CDR3 is 23 residues. CDR3 protein: CASSLARILAGLYPPPNTGELFF. As DNA, the CDR3 is TGTGCCAGCAGCTTAGCGAGGATCCTAGCGGGGTTGTATCCACCTCCGAACACCGGGGAGCTGTTTTTT.

In its sample, this clonotype was seen a few times. The chain uses TRBV20-1 and TRBJ2-3; 7 nucleotides align to TRBD1. Germline trimming cut 2 bases from V and 6 bases from J; bases unmatched to any gene: 5. CDR1 is DFQATT, CDR2 SNEGSKA, per germline (reference sequence). The CDR3 has 13 residues. The CDR3 nucleotides are TGCAGTGCTAGAAAGACAGGGTGGGATACGCAGTATTTT. This translates into CSARKTGWDTQYF.

The V gene is TRBV27, the J gene TRBJ2-7, with 9 bases matching TRBD1. Trimming at V came to 5 bases and at J to 3 bases, leaving 11 bases not matched to a gene. Germline CDR1 reads MNHEY; CDR2 reads SMNVEV (reference sequence). The CDR3 consists of 16 residues. In nucleotides, the CDR3 is TGTGCCAGCAGTAAGGGCGGGACAGGGTTTAACTACGAGCAGTACGTC. Translated, it gives CASSKGGTGFNYEQYV.

The rearrangement links TRBV12-3 or TRBV12-4 to TRBJ1-4, with 11 nucleotides matching TRBD1. This CDR3 is built from 19 residues. V shed 8 bases, J shed 0 bases, and the junction held 14 bases outside the gene matches. CDR3 DNA sequence: TGTGCCAGCTGGTCAATCGGGACAGGGGGTTCCTCAACTAATGAAAAACTGTTTTTT. It yields the protein CASWSIGTGGSSTNEKLFF.

This clonotype was recorded at least ten times. V usage is TRBV3-1 and J usage is TRBJ2-7; 9 nucleotides align to TRBD1. With 3 bases clipped from V and 3 bases from J, the junction kept 3 bases outside the gene matches. Per the germline V gene, CDR1 is LGHDT and CDR2 is YNNKEL (reference sequence). The CDR3 covers 14 residues. The CDR3 sequence: CASSQGQGFYEQYF. As DNA, the CDR3 is TGTGCCAGCAGCCAGGGACAGGGATTCTACGAGCAGTACTTC.

This clonotype has just a few counts. The CDR3 DNA reads TGCAGTGCTAGACTGGAGAACTACGAGCAGTACGTC. It codes for CSARLENYEQYV. The chain recombines TRBV20-1 with TRBJ2-7; D not certain. Per the germline V gene, CDR1 is DFQATT and CDR2 is SNEGSKA (reference sequence). The CDR3 covers 12 residues. Trimming cost V 2 bases and J 3 bases, with 8 bases left between them.